This record looks at one TCR beta chain sequence and its context. The sample belongs to a study of T cells expressing NK-cell markers. Study at large: The TCR beta repertoires originated in sorted CD3+CD56+NKG2C+, CD3+CD56+NKG2C- and CD3+CD56-NKG2C+ T cells.

No DNA is given; TCRdb re-called the 5' RACE reads and lists each CDR3 protein once. This listing includes approximately 6,000 distinct CDR3 sequences. The sample comprised blood T cells: a sorted CD56 or NKG2C T cell subset, CD4+ or CD8+ T cells, or bulk PBMC T cells (not recorded which). The clonotype originates from a man younger than 30 in good health.

The CDR3 spells CASGDGGGSSEQFF. The chain employs TRBV6-2 or TRBV6-3 and TRBJ2-1; checking the TCRdb D call of TRBD2 is not possible without DNA. CDR3 length: 14 amino acids. The germline V gene encodes CDR1 MNHEY and CDR2 SVGEGT.